Below, 16 T cell receptor beta chains from the same sample are listed, as sequenced in a study of technical replicates of blood from several donors (dated by TCRdb to between 2016 and 2019). Library preparation employed the immunoSEQ multiplex PCR assay. In TCRdb, the immuneACCESS table is reduced to in-frame sequences with V and J assigned. These tables do not hold every clone; where another copy was compared, an unresolved V gene accounts for under half, and the others remain unexplained. The sample profile shows about 59,000 clones; just under 95% of them were found once. The ten largest clones capture roughly 4% of the sample. Sequencing used PBMCs. These TCRs come from a human donor in good health. Some clones in this sample may be carry-over from other donors' samples.

This clone was seen a single time. The V and J genes are TRBV7-9 and TRBJ2-6; 7 bases agree with TRBD1. Per germline, CDR1 SEHNR and CDR2 FQNEAQ (reference sequence). The V segment lost 1 base and the J segment 2 bases; nucleotides outside the gene matches: 2. CDR3 length: 16 residues. DNA of the CDR3: TGTGCCAGCAGCTTAGACAGGGGAACTGGGGCCAACGTCCTGACTTTC. Translation: CASSLDRGTGANVLTF.

V is TRBV5-4 and J is TRBJ2-1; 8 nucleotides agree with TRBD2. The junction had 7 bases not matched to a gene; V was cut back by 5 bases and J by 0 bases. The CDR3 contains 16 residues. Germline V gene lookup returns CDR1 SGHNT and CDR2 YYREEE (reference sequence). For the CDR3, the DNA is TGTGCCAGCAGGAGAGGTAGCGGGGACTCCTACAATGAGCAGTTCTTC. It yields the protein CASRRGSGDSYNEQFF.

The CDR3 DNA reads TGCAGCGTTGAAAGAGGGTACCCAGGAAGCTACACCTTC. Protein: CSVERGYPGSYTF. J is TRBJ1-2 and V is TRBV29-1; D not certain. Trimming stripped 2 bases from V and 9 bases from J, with 16 bases between. The CDR3 is 13 amino acids. Germline V gene sequence: CDR1 SQVTM, CDR2 ANQGSEA.

V is TRBV4-3 and J is TRBJ2-1, with TRBD2 identical over 8 bases. The length of the CDR3 is 17 residues. V lost 1 base to trimming and J lost 1 base; unmatched junction nucleotides: 6. CDR1 and CDR2 (germline): LGHNA, YSLEER. The CDR3 bases are TGCGCCAGCAGCCAAGTAATGGCTAGCGGGTCCTACAATGAGCAGTTCTTC. It translates to CASSQVMASGSYNEQFF.

This rearrangement joins TRBV5-6 to TRBJ1-5; tentatively, D is TRBD1 (5 bases). Germline V gene data show CDR1 as SGHDT and CDR2 as YYEEEE. V was clipped by 1 base and J by 2 bases, with 10 bases between them. The length of the CDR3 is 15 residues. CDR3 DNA sequence: TGTGCCAGCAGCTTGAGCGGGGGAGGCAATCAGCCCCAGCATTTT. It specifies CASSLSGGGNQPQHF.

The V gene is TRBV6-5, the J gene TRBJ2-5; 10 bases fit TRBD2. The CDR3 extends over 16 amino acids. J was trimmed by 7 bases and V by 1 base; bases with no gene match: 9. Germline values: CDR1 MNHEY, CDR2 SVGAGI. Written as DNA, the CDR3 is TGTGCCAGCAGTTACTTAGTTACTAGCGGGGTTGGGACCCAGTACTTC. This translates into CASSYLVTSGVGTQYF.

This chain connects TRBV11-1 to TRBJ2-1, with TRBD2 matching 10 bases. V lost 2 bases, J lost 6 bases, and 1 base stayed unmatched. This CDR3 region has 14 residues. The germline V gene encodes CDR1 SGHAT and CDR2 FQDESV (reference sequence). The CDR3 sequence is CASSLRLAGNEQFF. The CDR3 nucleotides are TGTGCCAGCAGCTTACGACTAGCGGGCAATGAGCAGTTCTTC.

The rearrangement uses TRBV4-2 and TRBJ2-7; 12 positions agree with TRBD2. The CDR3 contains 16 residues. Germline CDR1 and CDR2: LGHNA and YNFKEQ. V was pared by 0 bases and J by 2 bases, with 2 bases of the junction left unmatched. The CDR3 nucleotides are TGTGCCAGCAGCCAAGATTCTAGCGGGAGGGCCTACGAGCAGTACTTC. As protein: CASSQDSSGRAYEQYF.

The V gene is TRBV7-9, the J gene TRBJ1-3, with TRBD1 as a possible D gene (6 bases). Germline V gives CDR1 SEHNR, CDR2 FQNEAQ (reference sequence). V lost 3 bases to trimming and J lost 2 bases, with 20 bases between them. CDR3 length equals 18 residues. The CDR3 nucleotides are TGTGCCAGCAGCTTCTGGGAGGGGGTTAAGTCTACTGGAAACACCATATATTTT. Amino acids: CASSFWEGVKSTGNTIYF.

The chain has TRBV7-9 and TRBJ1-2, with TRBD1 matching 8 bases. The CDR3 is 14 amino acids. From germline, CDR1 is SEHNR and CDR2 FQNEAQ (reference sequence). V gave up 5 bases and J gave up 5 bases; unmatched junction bases: 7. CDR3 sequence: CASSTGQVFYGYTF. In DNA, the CDR3 is TGTGCCAGCAGCACGGGACAGGTTTTTTATGGCTACACCTTC.

V and J are TRBV18 and TRBJ2-4; 7 positions match TRBD1. Trimming at V came to 3 bases and at J to 6 bases, leaving 17 bases not matched to a gene. CDR1 KGHSH and CDR2 LQKENI come from the germline V gene. This CDR3 is built from 18 residues. Written as DNA, the CDR3 is TGTGCCAGCTCACCCGACACTCTCATGGGCAGGGACAGAAACATTCAGTACTTC. Translating gives CASSPDTLMGRDRNIQYF. The full variable domain, its missing parts supplied by reference TRBV18 and TRBJ2-4, is NAGVMQNPRHLVRRRGQEARLRCSPMKGHSHVYWYRQLPEEGLKFMVYLQKENIIDESGMPKERFSAEFPKEGPSILRIQQVVRGDSAAYFCASSPDTLMGRDRNIQYFGAGTRLSVL.

The chain recombines TRBV6-4 with TRBJ1-2; D may be TRBD1 (5 bases). The V and J ends lost 5 bases and 4 bases respectively, with 17 bases between them. The germline gives CDR1 MRHNA, CDR2 SNTAGT. CDR3 length: 15 amino acids. CDR3 amino acids: CASSWTPFPTYGYTF. The CDR3 coding sequence is TGTGCCAGCAGTTGGACACCTTTTCCAACCTATGGCTACACCTTC.

This sequence joins TRBV7-9 and TRBJ1-1; no clear D. V dropped 1 base and J dropped 7 bases, with 7 bases sitting between them. CDR1 and CDR2 (germline): SEHNR, FQNEAQ (reference sequence). The CDR3 consists of 12 residues. The DNA for the CDR3 is TGTGCCAGCAGCTTAGACAAGAATGAAGCTTTCTTT. It specifies CASSLDKNEAFF.

The gene calls are TRBV7-6 and TRBJ2-2; 8 nucleotides align to TRBD1. Germline values: CDR1 SGHVS, CDR2 FNYEAQ. V lost 8 bases and J lost 5; bases outside the gene matches: 13. CDR3 size: 16 residues. CDR3 in amino acids: CASGDPGGAGTGELFF. The CDR3 bases are TGTGCCAGCGGGGACCCAGGGGGCGCCGGAACCGGGGAGCTGTTTTTT.

This clone is a singleton in its sample. The chain joins TRBV5-5 to TRBJ1-2; no firm D call. This CDR3 contains 12 residues. The V and J ends lost 2 bases and 5 bases respectively, with 7 bases between them. Germline loops: CDR1 SGHKS, CDR2 YYEKEE (reference sequence). The CDR3 nucleotides read TGTGCCAGCAGCTTATCGGGTTATGGCTACACCTTC. Translated: CASSLSGYGYTF.

The V and J genes are TRBV18 and TRBJ2-1; 7 positions agree with TRBD1. Germline CDR1 is KGHSH and CDR2 is LQKENI. This CDR3 is built from 15 residues. J lost 4 bases, V lost 3 bases, and 6 bases had no gene match. This CDR3 reads CASSPRDSIYNEQFF. The CDR3 DNA reads as TGTGCCAGCTCACCCCGGGACAGCATTTACAATGAGCAGTTCTTC.